The present entry profiles one T cell receptor beta chain with its context. What it binds is not known. Cultured CD4+ T cell DNA was sequenced using the Oncomine TCR Beta short-read assay. TCRdb reanalysed the PCR reads using MiXCR and keeps one entry per CDR3 protein. This sample has tens of thousands of distinct CDR3 sequences, with over 60% found just once. The data stem from a study of vaccination and CD4 T cells after COVID-19. Documented treatment: 10-day PBMC culture with coronavirus spike peptide pools or control peptides (ViraFEST assay). PBMC cultures, at approximately 2 million cells per well, received about 10 IU/ml IL-2 and about 10 ug/ml peptide pools. The CDR3 spans 15 residues. V lost 6 bases to trimming and J lost 3 bases; unmatched junction nucleotides: 7. Germline V gene sequence: CDR1 ENHRY, CDR2 SYGVKD.

The clonotype was recovered from a human donor who received a COVID-19 vaccine. The material was CD4+ T cells from blood, cultured in vitro, obtained after SARS-CoV-2 vaccination. The chain employs TRBV10-3 and TRBJ1-3; 8 bases fit TRBD1. The DNA of the CDR3 is TGTGCCATCAGAGGACAGGGAGGGGATGGAAACACCATATATTTT. Protein: CAIRGQGGDGNTIYF.